The sequence of this TCR beta chain was determined in a study of PD-1 blockade in classical Hodgkin lymphoma. Points from the study as a whole: In newly diagnosed patients, baseline TCR diversity was reportedly below that of healthy donors. For complete responders, baseline diversity was comparable to that of newly diagnosed patients. Later analyses included only patients treated at least 1 year post-ASCT.

Clones were read by immunoSEQ multiplex PCR, and TCRdb kept only the in-frame ones, dropping some. Of 50,000 to 65,000 clones listed, nearly 90% are singletons. Time point given: cycle 4 day 1 (C4D1), after about 6 weeks of nivolumab. Every one of the patients relapsed after autologous stem cell transplantation (brentuximab vedotin exposure was variable). Best overall response was complete response, partial response or progressive disease in these relapsed/refractory classical Hodgkin lymphoma patients. Germline assignment: CDR1 MNHNS and CDR2 SASEGT. CDR3 length: 12 amino acids. Trimming took off 3 bases at V and 7 bases at J, with 9 bases between the two ends. With respect to this clone: Its antigen is still unknown.

The sequence was obtained from a human donor with classical Hodgkin lymphoma. The sequenced sample was peripheral blood mononuclear cells (PBMCs), obtained before the fourth cycle of nivolumab. The chain links TRBV6-1 to TRBJ2-5; D not certain. CDR3 residues: CASSEPPGTQYF. In nucleotides, the CDR3 is TGTGCCAGCAGTGAGCCCCCAGGGACCCAGTACTTC.